A selection of T cell receptor beta chains follows, all from one sample in a study of T cells in tumors after PD-1 blockade. TCRdb's copy holds only in-frame clones and misses some; the assay was immunoSEQ multiplex PCR. The table includes approximately 60,000 clones, around 80% detected once. Material: PBMCs, obtained before anti-PD-1 treatment. The receptor source for this set is a human donor with basal cell carcinoma. Each CDR3 is given with its conserved first and last residue. A D gene is named only where the DNA matches it firmly. Rows give clone size only sometimes, using once, few, many, or a class for an expanded clone.

.	.	TRBJ1-1	TRBV18	13	TGTGCCAGCTCACGTACTGAGAACACTGAAGCTTTCTTT	CASSRTENTEAFF
.	TRBD1	TRBJ1-2	TRBV6-5	12	TGTGCCAGCAGTTATGGGACAGGGGCGGAAACCTTC	CASSYGTGAETF
.	.	TRBJ1-5	TRBV6-2/TRBV6-3	15	TGTGCCAGCAGTCCCGAATCAGGTAGCAATCAGCCCCAGCATTTT	CASSPESGSNQPQHF
.	.	TRBJ1-5	TRBV6-2/TRBV6-3	15	TGTGCCAGCACCCCCACCCGAGGGGCGCATCAGCCCCAGCATTTT	CASTPTRGAHQPQHF
.	TRBD1	TRBJ1-2	TRBV29-1	14	TGCAGCGTTGGGGGGCCACAGGGGTTCTCTGGCTACACCTTC	CSVGGPQGFSGYTF
.	.	TRBJ1-6	TRBV5-1	15	TGCGCCAGCAGCTTGGATGGCGCCGGGGGTTCACCCCTCCACTTT	CASSLDGAGGSPLHF
.	TRBD1	TRBJ1-6	TRBV6-2/TRBV6-3	15	TGTGCCAGCAGTTACTCGACAGGGGGTGGTTCACCCCTCCACTTT	CASSYSTGGGSPLHF
.	.	TRBJ1-2	TRBV5-4	13	TGTGCCAGCAGACCTAGGGGCAACTATGGCTACACCTTC	CASRPRGNYGYTF
.	TRBD2	TRBJ2-1	TRBV5-1	15	TGCGCCAGCAGCCTTACTAGCGGGGGCAACAATGAGCAGTTCTTC	CASSLTSGGNNEQFF
.	TRBD2	TRBJ2-5	TRBV5-1	15	TGCGCCAGCAGCTTGCATGCTAGCGGGGGCGAGACCCAGTACTTC	CASSLHASGGETQYF
medium-sized	.	TRBJ2-1	TRBV10-3	13	TGTGCCCTATCCGACATCCATAACAATGAGCAGTTCTTC	CALSDIHNNEQFF
.	.	TRBJ1-2	TRBV25-1	14	TGTGCCAGCAGTCAGTTGTGGGGGCAGTGGGGCTACACCTTC	CASSQLWGQWGYTF
.	.	TRBJ1-5	TRBV6-1	14	TGTGCCAGCAGTGAACCAGGGAGGAATCAGCCCCAGCATTTT	CASSEPGRNQPQHF
.	TRBD1	TRBJ1-1	TRBV2	18	TGTGCCAGCAGCGGGGACAGCCTTAAAGGGGCGGCCAACACTGAAGCTTTCTTT	CASSGDSLKGAANTEAFF
.	.	TRBJ1-6	TRBV2	15	TGTGCCAGCACCCGCGACAGGTCCAAGAATTCACCCCTCCACTTT	CASTRDRSKNSPLHF
.	.	TRBJ2-7	TRBV6-5	12	TGTGCCAGTCGGAGACAGGCCTACGAGCAGTACTTC	CASRRQAYEQYF
.	TRBD1	TRBJ1-1	TRBV30	15	TGTGCCTGGAGTGGGGGACAGGGTCTCTGGGCTGAAGCTTTCTTT	CAWSGGQGLWAEAFF
.	.	TRBJ1-1	TRBV23-1	12	TGCGCCAGCAGTCCAGCGGACACTGAAGCTTTCTTT	CASSPADTEAFF
.	.	TRBJ1-4	TRBV5-1	15	TGCGCCAGCAGCTTGGGAGGGTCCTGGGGTGAAAAACTGTTTTTT	CASSLGGSWGEKLFF